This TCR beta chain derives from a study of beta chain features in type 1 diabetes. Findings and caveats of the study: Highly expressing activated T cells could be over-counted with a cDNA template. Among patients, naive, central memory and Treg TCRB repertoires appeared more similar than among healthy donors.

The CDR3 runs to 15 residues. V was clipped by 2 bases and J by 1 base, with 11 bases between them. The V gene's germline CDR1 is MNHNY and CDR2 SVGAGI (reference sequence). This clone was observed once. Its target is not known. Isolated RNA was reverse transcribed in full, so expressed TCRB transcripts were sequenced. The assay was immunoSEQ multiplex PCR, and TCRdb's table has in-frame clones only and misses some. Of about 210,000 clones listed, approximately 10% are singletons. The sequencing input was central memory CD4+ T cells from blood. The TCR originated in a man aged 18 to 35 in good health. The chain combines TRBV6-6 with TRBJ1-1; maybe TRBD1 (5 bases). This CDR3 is CASSYGGSPNTEAFF. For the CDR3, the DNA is TGTGCCAGCAGTTACGGGGGGTCTCCGAACACTGAAGCTTTCTTT.